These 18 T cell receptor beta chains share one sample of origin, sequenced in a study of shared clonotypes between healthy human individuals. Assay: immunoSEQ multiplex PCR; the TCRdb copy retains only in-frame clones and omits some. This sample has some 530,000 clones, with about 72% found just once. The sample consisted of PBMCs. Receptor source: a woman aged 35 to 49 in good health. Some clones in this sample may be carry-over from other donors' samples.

The CDR3 region has the DNA TGTGCCAGCAGCTTTCCCAGCGGAGGGCAGTACTTC. It encodes CASSFPSGGQYF. The chain recombines TRBV5-4 with TRBJ2-7; possible D gene TRBD2, 5 bases. CDR1 and CDR2 from the germline V gene are SGHNT and YYREEE (reference sequence). Trimming cost V 2 bases and J 9 bases, with 12 bases left between them. This CDR3 region has 12 residues.

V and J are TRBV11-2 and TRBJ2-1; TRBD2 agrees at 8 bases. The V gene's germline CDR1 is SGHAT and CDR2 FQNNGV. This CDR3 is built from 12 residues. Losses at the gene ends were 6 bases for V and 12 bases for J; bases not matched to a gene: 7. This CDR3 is CASSASGSGQFF. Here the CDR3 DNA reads TGTGCCAGCAGTGCAAGCGGGAGTGGGCAGTTCTTC.

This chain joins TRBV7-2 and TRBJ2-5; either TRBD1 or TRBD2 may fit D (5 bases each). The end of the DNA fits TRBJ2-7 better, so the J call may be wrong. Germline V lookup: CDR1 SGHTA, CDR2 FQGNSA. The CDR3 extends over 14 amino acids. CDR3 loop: CASSRGRGAYEQYF. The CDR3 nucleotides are TGTGCCAGCAGTCGGGGACGTGGCGCCTACGAGCAGTACTTC.

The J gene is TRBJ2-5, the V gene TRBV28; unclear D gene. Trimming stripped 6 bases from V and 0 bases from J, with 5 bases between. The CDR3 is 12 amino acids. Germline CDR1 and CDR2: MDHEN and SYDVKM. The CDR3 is CASSRYQETQYF. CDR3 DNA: TGTGCCAGCAGCCGGTACCAAGAGACCCAGTACTTC.

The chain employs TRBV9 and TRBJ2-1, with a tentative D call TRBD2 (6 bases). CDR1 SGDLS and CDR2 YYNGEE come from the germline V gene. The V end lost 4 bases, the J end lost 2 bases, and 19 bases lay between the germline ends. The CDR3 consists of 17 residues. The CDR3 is CASSSRWGRRAYNEQFF. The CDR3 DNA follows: TGTGCCAGCAGCAGTCGTTGGGGGAGGAGGGCCTACAATGAGCAGTTCTTC.

CDR3: CASSAQDSNEKLFF. CDR3 nucleotide sequence: TGTGCCAGCTCCGCACAGGATTCTAATGAAAAACTGTTTTTT. The chain joins TRBV18 to TRBJ1-4; TRBD1 might be the D (5 bases). From germline, CDR1 is KGHSH and CDR2 LQKENI. The CDR3 covers 14 residues. V was trimmed by 6 bases and J by 3 bases, leaving 11 bases between them.

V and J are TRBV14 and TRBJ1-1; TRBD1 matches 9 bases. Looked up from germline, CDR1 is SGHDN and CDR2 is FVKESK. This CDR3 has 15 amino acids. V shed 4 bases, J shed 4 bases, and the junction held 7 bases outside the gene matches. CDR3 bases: TGTGCCAGCAGCCCTTACAGGGGGCGAGGCACTGAAGCTTTCTTT. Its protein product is CASSPYRGRGTEAFF.

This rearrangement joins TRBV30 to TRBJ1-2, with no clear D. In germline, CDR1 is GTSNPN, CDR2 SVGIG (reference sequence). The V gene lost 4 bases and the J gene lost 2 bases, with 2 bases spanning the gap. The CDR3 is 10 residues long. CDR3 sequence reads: CAWKNYGYTF. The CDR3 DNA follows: TGTGCCTGGAAGAACTATGGCTACACCTTC. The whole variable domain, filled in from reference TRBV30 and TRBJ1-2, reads SQTIHQWPATLVQPVGSPLSLECTVEGTSNPNLYWYRQAAGRGLQLLFYSVGIGQISSEVPQNLSASRPQDRQFILSSKKLLLSDSGFYLCAWKNYGYTFGSGTRLTVV.

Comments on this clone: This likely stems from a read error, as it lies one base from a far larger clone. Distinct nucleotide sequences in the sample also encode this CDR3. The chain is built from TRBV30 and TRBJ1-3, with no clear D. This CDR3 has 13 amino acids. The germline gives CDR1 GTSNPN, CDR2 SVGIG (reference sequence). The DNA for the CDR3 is TGTGCCTGCCACCGCGGTTCTGGAAACACCATATACTTT. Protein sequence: CACHRGSGNTIYF. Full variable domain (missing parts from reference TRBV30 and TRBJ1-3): SQTIHQWPATLVQPVGSPLSLECTVEGTSNPNLYWYRQAAGRGLQLLFYSVGIGQISSEVPQNLSASRPQDRQFILSSKKLLLSDSGFYLCACHRGSGNTIYFGEGSWLTVV.

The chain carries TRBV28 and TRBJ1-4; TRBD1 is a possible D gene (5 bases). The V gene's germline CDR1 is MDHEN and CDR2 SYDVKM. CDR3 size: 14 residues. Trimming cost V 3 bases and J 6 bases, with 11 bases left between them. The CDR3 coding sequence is TGTGCCAGCAGTTTCCGTACAGGAGATGAAAAACTGTTTTTT. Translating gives CASSFRTGDEKLFF.

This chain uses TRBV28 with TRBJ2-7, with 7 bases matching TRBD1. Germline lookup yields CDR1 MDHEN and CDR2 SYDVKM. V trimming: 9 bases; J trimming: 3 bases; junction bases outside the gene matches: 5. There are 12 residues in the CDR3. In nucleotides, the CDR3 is TGTGCCAGTTGGACAGGTAACTACGAGCAGTACTTC. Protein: CASWTGNYEQYF.

CDR3 region: CASSIGAGGAYNEQFF. Written as DNA, the CDR3 is TGTGCCAGTAGTATAGGGGCAGGGGGCGCCTACAATGAGCAGTTCTTC. The chain employs TRBV19 and TRBJ2-1, with 8 bases identical to TRBD1. CDR1 and CDR2 from the germline V gene are LNHDA and SQIVND (reference sequence). V shed 1 base, J shed 2 bases, and the junction held 4 bases outside the gene matches. CDR3 size: 16 residues.

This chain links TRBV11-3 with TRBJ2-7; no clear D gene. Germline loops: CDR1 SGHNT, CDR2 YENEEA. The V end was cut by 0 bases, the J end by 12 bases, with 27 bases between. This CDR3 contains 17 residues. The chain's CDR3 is CASSLDREYPRWITRYF. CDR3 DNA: TGTGCCAGCAGCTTAGATCGAGAGTACCCAAGATGGATCACTCGGTACTTC.

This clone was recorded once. Here the CDR3 reads CSVEDQLGVGYTF. In nucleotides, the CDR3 is TGCAGCGTTGAAGACCAGTTGGGTGTCGGCTACACCTTC. V gene TRBV29-1 combines with J gene TRBJ1-2; no clear D. There are 13 residues in the CDR3. With 0 bases removed from V and 8 bases from J, the gap between germline ends came to 13 bases. Germline CDR1 and CDR2: SQVTM and ANQGSEA. Full variable domain (missing parts from reference TRBV29-1 and TRBJ1-2): SAVISQKPSRDICQRGTSLTIQCQVDSQVTMMFWYRQQPGQSLTLIATANQGSEATYESGFVIDKFPISRPNLTFSTLTVSNMSPEDSSIYLCSVEDQLGVGYTFGSGTRLTVV.

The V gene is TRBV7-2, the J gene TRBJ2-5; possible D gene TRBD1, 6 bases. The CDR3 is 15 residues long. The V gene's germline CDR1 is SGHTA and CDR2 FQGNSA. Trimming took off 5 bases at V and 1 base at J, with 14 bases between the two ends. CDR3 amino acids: CASSPVGTPQETQYF. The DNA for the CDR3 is TGTGCCAGCAGCCCAGTAGGGACACCCCAAGAGACCCAGTACTTC. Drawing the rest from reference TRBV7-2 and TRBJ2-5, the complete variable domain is GAGVSQSPSNKVTEKGKDVELRCDPISGHTALYWYRQSLGQGLEFLIYFQGNSAPDKSGLPSDRFSAERTGGSVSTLTIQRTQQEDSAVYLCASSPVGTPQETQYFGPGTRLLVL.

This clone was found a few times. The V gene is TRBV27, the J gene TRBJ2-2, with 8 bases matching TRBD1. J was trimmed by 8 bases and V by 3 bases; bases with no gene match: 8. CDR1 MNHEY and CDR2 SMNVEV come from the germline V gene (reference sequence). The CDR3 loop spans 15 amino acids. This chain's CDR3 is CASSFGLDRGGELFF. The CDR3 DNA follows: TGTGCCAGCAGTTTTGGGCTTGACAGGGGAGGGGAGCTGTTTTTT.

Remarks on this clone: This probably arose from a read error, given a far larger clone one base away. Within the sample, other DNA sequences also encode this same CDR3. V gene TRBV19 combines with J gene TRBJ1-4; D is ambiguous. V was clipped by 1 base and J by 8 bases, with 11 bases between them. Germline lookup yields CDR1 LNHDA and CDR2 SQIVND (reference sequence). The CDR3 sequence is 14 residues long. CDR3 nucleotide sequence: TGTGCCAGTAGTATAGGGGTTTCTGAGGAAAAACTGTTTTTT. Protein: CASSIGVSEEKLFF.

CDR3 nucleotide sequence: TGTGCCTGGAGATACTGGGGAGGGGGGAACACTGAAGCTTTCTTT. It yields the protein CAWRYWGGGNTEAFF. This chain links TRBV30 with TRBJ1-1; tentative D call: TRBD1 (6 bases). CDR1 GTSNPN and CDR2 SVGIG come from the germline V gene (reference sequence). The CDR3 sequence is 15 residues long. V was trimmed by 3 bases and J by 1 base, leaving 15 bases between them.